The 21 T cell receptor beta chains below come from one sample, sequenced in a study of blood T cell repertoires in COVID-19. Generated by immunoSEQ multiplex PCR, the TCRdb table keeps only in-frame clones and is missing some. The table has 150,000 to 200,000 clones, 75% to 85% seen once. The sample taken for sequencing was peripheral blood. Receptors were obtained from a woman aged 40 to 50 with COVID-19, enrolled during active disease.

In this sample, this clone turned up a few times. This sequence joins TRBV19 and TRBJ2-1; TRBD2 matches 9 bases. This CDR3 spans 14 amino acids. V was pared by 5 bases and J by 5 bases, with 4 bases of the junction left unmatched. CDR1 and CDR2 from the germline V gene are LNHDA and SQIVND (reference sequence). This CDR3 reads CASSEIAGDNEQFF. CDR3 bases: TGTGCCAGTAGTGAGATAGCGGGAGACAATGAGCAGTTCTTC.

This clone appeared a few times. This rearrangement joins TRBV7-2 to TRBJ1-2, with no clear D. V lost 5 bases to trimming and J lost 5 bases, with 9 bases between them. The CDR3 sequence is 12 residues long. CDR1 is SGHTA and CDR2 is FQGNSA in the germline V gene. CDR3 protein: CASSLQRYGYTF. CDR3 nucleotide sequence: TGTGCCAGCAGCCTCCAGCGGTATGGCTACACCTTC.

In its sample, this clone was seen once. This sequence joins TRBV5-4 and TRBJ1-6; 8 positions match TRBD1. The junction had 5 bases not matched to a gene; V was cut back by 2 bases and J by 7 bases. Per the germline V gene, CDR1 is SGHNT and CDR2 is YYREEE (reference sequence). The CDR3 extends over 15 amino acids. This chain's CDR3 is CASSFSDRDNSPLHF. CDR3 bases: TGTGCCAGCAGCTTCTCGGACAGGGACAATTCACCCCTCCACTTT.

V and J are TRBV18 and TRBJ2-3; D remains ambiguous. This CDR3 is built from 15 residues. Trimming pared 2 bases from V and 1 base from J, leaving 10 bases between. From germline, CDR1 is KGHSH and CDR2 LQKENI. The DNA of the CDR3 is TGTGCCAGCTCACCAATAGAGTCTCGCACAGATACGCAGTATTTT. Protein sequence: CASSPIESRTDTQYF.

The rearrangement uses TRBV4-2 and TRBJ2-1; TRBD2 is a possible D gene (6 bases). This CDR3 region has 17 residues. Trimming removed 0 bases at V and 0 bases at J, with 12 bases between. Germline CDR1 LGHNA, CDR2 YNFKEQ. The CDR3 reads CASSQEPAGSSYNEQFF. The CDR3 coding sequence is TGTGCCAGCAGCCAAGAACCAGCGGGCAGCTCCTACAATGAGCAGTTCTTC.

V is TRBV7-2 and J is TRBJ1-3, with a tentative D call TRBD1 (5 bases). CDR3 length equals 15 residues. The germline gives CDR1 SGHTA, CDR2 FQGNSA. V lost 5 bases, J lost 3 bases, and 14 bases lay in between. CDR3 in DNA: TGTGCCAGCAGCCCGGACACTCTAGGTGGAAACACCATATATTTT. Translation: CASSPDTLGGNTIYF.

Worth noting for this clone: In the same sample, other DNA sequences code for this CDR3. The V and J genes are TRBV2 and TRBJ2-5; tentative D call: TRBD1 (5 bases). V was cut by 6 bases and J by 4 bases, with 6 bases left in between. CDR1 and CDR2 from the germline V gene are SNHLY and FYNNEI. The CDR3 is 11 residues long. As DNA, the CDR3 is TGTGCCAGCAGAAGGGGAGAGACCCAGTACTTC. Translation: CASRRGETQYF.

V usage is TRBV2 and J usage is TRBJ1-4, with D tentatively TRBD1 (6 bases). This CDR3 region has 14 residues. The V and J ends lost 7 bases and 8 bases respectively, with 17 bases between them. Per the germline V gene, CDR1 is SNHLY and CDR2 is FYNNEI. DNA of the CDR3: TGTGCCAGCAACCGGGACATCGGAGGCGAAAAACTGTTTTTT. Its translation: CASNRDIGGEKLFF.

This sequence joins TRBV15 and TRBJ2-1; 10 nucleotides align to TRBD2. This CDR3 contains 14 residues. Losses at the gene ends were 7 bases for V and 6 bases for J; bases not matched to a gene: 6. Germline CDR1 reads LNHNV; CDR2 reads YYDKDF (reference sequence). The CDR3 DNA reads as TGTGCCACCAATCCTAGCGGGAGCGGCAATGAGCAGTTCTTC. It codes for CATNPSGSGNEQFF.

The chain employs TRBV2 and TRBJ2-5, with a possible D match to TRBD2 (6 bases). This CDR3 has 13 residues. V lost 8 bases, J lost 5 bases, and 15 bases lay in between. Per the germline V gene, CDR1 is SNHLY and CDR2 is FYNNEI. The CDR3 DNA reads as TGTGCCAGCGGCACCGGGGGACTCGAGACCCAGTACTTC. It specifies CASGTGGLETQYF.

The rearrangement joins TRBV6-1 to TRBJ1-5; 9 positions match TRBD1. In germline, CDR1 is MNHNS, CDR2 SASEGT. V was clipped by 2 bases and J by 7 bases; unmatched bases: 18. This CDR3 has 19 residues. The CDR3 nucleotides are TGTGCCAGCAGTGAATCCCTAGAAGCGGGACAGGGAAGTTTACAGCCCCAGCATTTT. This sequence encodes CASSESLEAGQGSLQPQHF.

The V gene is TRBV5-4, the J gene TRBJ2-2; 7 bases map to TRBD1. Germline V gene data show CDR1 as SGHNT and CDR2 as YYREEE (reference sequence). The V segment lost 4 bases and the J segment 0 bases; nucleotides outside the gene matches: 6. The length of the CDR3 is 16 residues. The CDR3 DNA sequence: TGTGCCAGCAGCCTAGGGGGCAGCACGAACACCGGGGAGCTGTTTTTT. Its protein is CASSLGGSTNTGELFF.

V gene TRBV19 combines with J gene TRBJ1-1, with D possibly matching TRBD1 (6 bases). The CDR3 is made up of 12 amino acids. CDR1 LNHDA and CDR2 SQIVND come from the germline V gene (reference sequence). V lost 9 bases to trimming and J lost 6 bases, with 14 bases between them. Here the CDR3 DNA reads TGTGCCAGCGGCGGGGGCTTTGCTGAAGCTTTCTTT. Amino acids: CASGGGFAEAFF.

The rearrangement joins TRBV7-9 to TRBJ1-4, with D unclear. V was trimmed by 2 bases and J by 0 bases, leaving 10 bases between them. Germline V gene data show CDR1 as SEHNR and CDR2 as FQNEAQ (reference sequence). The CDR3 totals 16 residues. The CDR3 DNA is TGTGCCAGCAGCTTACGAGATGGAGCAACTAATGAAAAACTGTTTTTT. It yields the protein CASSLRDGATNEKLFF.

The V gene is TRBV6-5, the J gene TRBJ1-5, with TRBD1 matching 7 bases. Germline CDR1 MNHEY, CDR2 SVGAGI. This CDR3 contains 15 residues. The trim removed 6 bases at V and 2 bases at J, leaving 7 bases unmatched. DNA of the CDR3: TGTGCCAGCAGACCGACAGGGTGGGGCAATCAGCCCCAGCATTTT. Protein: CASRPTGWGNQPQHF.

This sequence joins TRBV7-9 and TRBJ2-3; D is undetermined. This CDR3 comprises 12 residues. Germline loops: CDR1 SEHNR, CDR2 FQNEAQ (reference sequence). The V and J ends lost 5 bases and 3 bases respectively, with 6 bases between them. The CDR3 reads CASSRVTDTQYF. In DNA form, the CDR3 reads TGTGCCAGCAGCCGTGTTACAGATACGCAGTATTTT.

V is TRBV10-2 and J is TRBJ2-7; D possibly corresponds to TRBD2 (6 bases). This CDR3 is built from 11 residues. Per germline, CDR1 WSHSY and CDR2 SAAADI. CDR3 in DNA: TGCGCAGGAGGGGTGGGTTACGAGCAGTACTTC. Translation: CAGGVGYEQYF.

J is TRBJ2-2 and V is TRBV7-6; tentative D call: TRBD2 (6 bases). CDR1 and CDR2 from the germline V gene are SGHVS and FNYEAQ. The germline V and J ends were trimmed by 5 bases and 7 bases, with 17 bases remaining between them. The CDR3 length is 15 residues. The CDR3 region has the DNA TGTGCCAGCAGCCCAAACTTACTGGGGGGCGGGGAGCTGTTTTTT. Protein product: CASSPNLLGGGELFF.

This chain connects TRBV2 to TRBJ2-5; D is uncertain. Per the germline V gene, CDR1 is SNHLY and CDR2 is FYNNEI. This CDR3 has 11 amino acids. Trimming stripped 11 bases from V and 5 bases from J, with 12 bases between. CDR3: CACTARETQYF. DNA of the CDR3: TGTGCCTGCACTGCCAGGGAGACCCAGTACTTC.

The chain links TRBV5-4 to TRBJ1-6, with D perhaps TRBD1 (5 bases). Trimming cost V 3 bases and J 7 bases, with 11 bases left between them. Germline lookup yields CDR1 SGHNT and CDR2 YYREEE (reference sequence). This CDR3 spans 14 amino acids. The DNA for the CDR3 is TGTGCCAGCAGCTCCCAGGGTAGAAATTCACCCCTCCACTTT. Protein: CASSSQGRNSPLHF.

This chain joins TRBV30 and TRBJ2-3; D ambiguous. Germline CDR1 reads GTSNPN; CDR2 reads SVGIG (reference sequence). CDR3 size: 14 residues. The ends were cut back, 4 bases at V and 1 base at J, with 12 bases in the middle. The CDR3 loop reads CAWKKRGGTDTQYF. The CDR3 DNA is TGTGCCTGGAAGAAGCGAGGAGGCACAGATACGCAGTATTTT.